These T cell receptor beta chains were read from a single sample in a study of breast tumors, draining lymph nodes, adjacent tissues. Via MiXCR, TCRdb re-called the multiplex PCR reads, giving one row per CDR3 protein. The profile covers approximately 230,000 distinct CDR3 sequences, with 30% to 35% appearing a single time and roughly 3.5% taken by the ten largest. The sample taken for sequencing was axillary lymph node tissue. These receptors all stem from a female donor with breast cancer. Some clones in this sample may be carry-over from other donors' samples. CDR3s include the opening cysteine and the closing phenylalanine or tryptophan. D genes are given only for firm matches. Size is omitted from some rows. Given values are once, few, many or a class for expanded clones.

j_gene: TRBJ1-2; abundance: few; v_gene: TRBV6-1; d_gene: TRBD1; CDR3nt: TGTGCCAGCATTCTGGACAGGGTAGTTTTATTAGGCTACACCTTC; CDR3aa: CASILDRVVLLGYTF
j_gene: TRBJ1-2; abundance: -; v_gene: TRBV20-1; d_gene: -; CDR3nt: TGCAGTGCTAGGGGTGGCTACACCTTC; CDR3aa: CSARGGYTF
j_gene: TRBJ2-5; abundance: -; v_gene: TRBV20-1; d_gene: TRBD2; CDR3nt: TGCAGTGCTAGCGGGACTAGCGGGACGGTCCAATCGACCCAGTACTTC; CDR3aa: CSASGTSGTVQSTQYF
j_gene: TRBJ1-2; abundance: many; v_gene: TRBV4-1; d_gene: -; CDR3nt: TGCGCCAGCAGCCCTGGACAGTATAACTATGGCTACACCTTC; CDR3aa: CASSPGQYNYGYTF
j_gene: TRBJ2-5; abundance: -; v_gene: TRBV7-9; d_gene: TRBD2; CDR3nt: TGTGCCAGCAGCTTAATAGCGGGGGGGCAAGAGACCCAGCACTTC; CDR3aa: CASSLIAGGQETQHF
j_gene: TRBJ2-2; abundance: many; v_gene: TRBV29-1; d_gene: -; CDR3nt: TGCAGCGCGAGGGAGAGCACCGGGGAGCTGTTTTTT; CDR3aa: CSARESTGELFF
j_gene: TRBJ1-5; abundance: -; v_gene: TRBV30; d_gene: -; CDR3nt: TGTGCCTGGAGTGCCTCGGGTTTGGGGGCACATAGCAATCAGCCCCAGCATTTT; CDR3aa: CAWSASGLGAHSNQPQHF
j_gene: TRBJ1-4; abundance: many; v_gene: TRBV12-3/TRBV12-4; d_gene: -; CDR3nt: TGTGCCAGCAGTTTGAGTCCGATGAATGAAAAACTGTTTTTT; CDR3aa: CASSLSPMNEKLFF
j_gene: TRBJ2-1; abundance: many; v_gene: TRBV7-9; d_gene: -; CDR3nt: TGTGCCAGCAGCTTTGGACTAACCAGGAGCTCCTACAATGAGCAGTTCTTC; CDR3aa: CASSFGLTRSSYNEQFF
j_gene: TRBJ2-7; abundance: -; v_gene: TRBV3-2; d_gene: -; CDR3nt: TGTGCCAGCAGCCAAGAGTTAACCCCTCTCGAGCAGTACTTC; CDR3aa: CASSQELTPLEQYF
j_gene: TRBJ2-5; abundance: many; v_gene: TRBV12-3/TRBV12-4; d_gene: -; CDR3nt: TGTGCCAGCAGGGTTCTTCAAGCACGCGCCGAAGAGACCCAGTACTTC; CDR3aa: CASRVLQARAEETQYF